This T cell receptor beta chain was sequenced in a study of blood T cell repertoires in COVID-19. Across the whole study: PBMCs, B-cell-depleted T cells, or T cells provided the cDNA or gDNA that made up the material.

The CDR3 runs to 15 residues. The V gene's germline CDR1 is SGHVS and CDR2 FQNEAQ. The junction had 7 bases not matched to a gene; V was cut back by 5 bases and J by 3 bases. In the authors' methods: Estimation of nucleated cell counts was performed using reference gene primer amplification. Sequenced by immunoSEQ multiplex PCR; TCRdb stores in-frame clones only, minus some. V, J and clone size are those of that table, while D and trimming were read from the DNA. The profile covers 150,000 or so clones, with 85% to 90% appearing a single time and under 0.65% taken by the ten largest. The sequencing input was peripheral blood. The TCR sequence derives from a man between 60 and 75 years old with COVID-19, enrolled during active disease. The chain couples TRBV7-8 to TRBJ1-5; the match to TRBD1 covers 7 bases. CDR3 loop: CASSRLTGNNQPQHF. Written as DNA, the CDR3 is TGTGCCAGCAGCCGACTGACAGGGAACAATCAGCCCCAGCATTTT.